Given below is one T cell receptor beta chain in context. The target antigen is unknown. One end of the junction is discordant with germline, which a read error may explain. The sample comes from a study of blood T cells in healthy people across ages. Next came a second PCR, run for roughly 6 to 11 cycles, which used a sample-barcoded 5' primer along with a J-beta primer mix. TCRdb fed the 5' RACE reads into MiXCR, producing one record per CDR3 protein. The sample consists of around 800,000 distinct CDR3 sequences, under 45% of them appearing once. Study findings and constraints: Researchers deemed the diversity estimates from one million T cells underestimates. Age showed a roughly linear inverse relationship with TCR beta diversity per million T cells.

Looked up from germline, CDR1 is SEHNR and CDR2 is FQNEAQ (reference sequence). The CDR3 is made up of 11 amino acids. The sequencing input was blood. J is TRBJ2-7 and V is TRBV7-9; D assignment may be TRBD1 or TRBD2 (5 bases each). The receptor was derived from a man between 60 and 75 years old in good health. The CDR3 nucleotides read TGTGCCACTGGGACCGGCTACGAGCAGTGCTTC. Protein sequence: CATGTGYEQCF. Full variable domain (rest looked up from reference TRBV7-9 and TRBJ2-7): DTGVSQNPRHKITKRGQNVTFRCDPISEHNRLYWYRQTLGQGPEFLTYFQNEAQLEKSRLLSDRFSAERPKGSFSTLEIQRTEQGDSAMYLCATGTGYEQCFGPGTRLTVT.